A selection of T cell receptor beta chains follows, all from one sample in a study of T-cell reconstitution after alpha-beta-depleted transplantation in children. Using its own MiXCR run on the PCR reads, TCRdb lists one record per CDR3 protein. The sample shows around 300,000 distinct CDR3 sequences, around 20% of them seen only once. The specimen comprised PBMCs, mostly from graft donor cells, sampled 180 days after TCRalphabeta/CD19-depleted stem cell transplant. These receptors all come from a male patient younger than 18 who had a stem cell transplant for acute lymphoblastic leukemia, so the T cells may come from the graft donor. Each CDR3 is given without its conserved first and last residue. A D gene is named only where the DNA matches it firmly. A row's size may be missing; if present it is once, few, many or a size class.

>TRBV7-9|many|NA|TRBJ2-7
ASSPQTLRTYEQY
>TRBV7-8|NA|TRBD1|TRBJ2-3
ASSPRTGRVSDTQY
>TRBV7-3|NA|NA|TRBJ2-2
ASSLLGTATGELF
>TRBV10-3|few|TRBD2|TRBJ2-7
AISENPPGLAYEQY
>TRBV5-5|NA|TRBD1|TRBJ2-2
ASTLSLGGQNTGELF
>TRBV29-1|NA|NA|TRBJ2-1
SAGKSSGNEQF
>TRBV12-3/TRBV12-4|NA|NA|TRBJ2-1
ASTPALSSYNEQF
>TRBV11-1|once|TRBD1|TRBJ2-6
ASSLAWDRPSGANVLT
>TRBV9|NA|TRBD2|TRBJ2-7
ASSGSTSGDEQY
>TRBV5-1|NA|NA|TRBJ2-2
ASMWTANTGELF
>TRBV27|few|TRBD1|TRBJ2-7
ASRDRGKKYEQY
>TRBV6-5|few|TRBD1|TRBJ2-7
ASSYRGQGPYEQY
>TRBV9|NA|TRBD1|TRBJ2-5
ASSVVETGGMETQY
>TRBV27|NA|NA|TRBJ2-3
ASSGTRAATQY
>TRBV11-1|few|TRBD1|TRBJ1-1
ASSLSAFRTGGDTEAF
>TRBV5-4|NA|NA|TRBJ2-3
ASSLDGTPLDTQY
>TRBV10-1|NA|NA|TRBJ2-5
ASRGMYQETQY
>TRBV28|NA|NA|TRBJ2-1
ASSLTWNEQF
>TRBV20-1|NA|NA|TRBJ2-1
SARDSGNSYNEQF
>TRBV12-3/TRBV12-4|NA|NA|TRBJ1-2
ASSLKGKNYGYT
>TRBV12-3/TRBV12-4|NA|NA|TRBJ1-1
ASSLGQGGAF
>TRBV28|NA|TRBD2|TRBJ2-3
ASSHILPLAGGPTDTQY